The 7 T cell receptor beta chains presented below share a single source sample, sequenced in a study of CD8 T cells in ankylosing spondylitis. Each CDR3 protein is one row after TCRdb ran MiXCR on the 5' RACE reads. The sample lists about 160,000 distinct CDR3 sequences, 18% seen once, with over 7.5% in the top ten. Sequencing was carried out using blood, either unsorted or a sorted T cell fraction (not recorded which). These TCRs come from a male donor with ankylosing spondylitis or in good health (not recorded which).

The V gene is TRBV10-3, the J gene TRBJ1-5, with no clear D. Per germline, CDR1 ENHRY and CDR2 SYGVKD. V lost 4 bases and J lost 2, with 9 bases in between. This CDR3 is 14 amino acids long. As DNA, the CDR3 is TGTGCCATCAGTGTACAAGGAGGCAATCAGCCCCAGCATTTT. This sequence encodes CAISVQGGNQPQHF.

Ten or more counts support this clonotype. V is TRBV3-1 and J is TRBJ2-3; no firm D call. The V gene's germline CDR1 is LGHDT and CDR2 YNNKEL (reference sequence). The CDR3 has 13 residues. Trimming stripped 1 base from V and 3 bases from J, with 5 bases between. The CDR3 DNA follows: TGTGCCAGCAGCCAAGCCGGAACAGATACGCAGTATTTT. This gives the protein CASSQAGTDTQYF.

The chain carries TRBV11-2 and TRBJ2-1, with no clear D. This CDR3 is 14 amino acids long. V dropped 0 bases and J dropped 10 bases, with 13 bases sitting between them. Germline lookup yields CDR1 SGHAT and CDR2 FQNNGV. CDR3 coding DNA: TGTGCCAGCAGCTTAGATTGGTTAAGGGTCGAGCAGTTCTTC. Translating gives CASSLDWLRVEQFF.

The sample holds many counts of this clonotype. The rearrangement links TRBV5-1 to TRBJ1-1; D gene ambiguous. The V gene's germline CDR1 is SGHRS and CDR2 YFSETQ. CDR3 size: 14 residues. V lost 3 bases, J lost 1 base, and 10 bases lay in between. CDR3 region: CASSSYDPNTEAFF. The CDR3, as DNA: TGCGCCAGCAGCTCGTACGACCCGAACACTGAAGCTTTCTTT.

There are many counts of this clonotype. The CDR3 region has the DNA TGTGCCAGCAGTTCTCTTGACGGGGCCGGGGATGAGCAGTTCTTC. It is translated as CASSSLDGAGDEQFF. V usage is TRBV12-3 or TRBV12-4 and J usage is TRBJ2-1, with D possibly called TRBD1 or TRBD2 (5 bases each). This CDR3 has 15 residues. Trimming removed 4 bases from V and 8 bases from J, with 18 bases in between.

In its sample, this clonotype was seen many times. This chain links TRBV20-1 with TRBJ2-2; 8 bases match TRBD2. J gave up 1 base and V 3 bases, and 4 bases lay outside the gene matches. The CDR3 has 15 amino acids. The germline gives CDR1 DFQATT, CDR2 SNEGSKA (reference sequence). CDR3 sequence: CSARVAGRNTGELFF. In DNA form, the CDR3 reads TGCAGTGCTAGGGTAGCGGGGAGGAACACCGGGGAGCTGTTTTTT.

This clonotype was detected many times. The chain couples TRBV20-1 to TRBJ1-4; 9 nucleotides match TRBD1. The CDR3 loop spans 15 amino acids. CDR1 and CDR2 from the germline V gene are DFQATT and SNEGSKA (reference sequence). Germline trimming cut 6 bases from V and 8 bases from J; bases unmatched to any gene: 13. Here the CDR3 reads CSAKTHRGQGEKLFF. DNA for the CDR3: TGCAGTGCCAAAACACACAGGGGGCAGGGGGAAAAACTGTTTTTT.